This TCR beta chain was captured in a study of CD8 T cell repertoires and HIV-1 epitope variants. Regarding this clone: Its matching antigen is unknown.

The method was immunoSEQ multiplex PCR; TCRdb's version includes in-frame clones alone and lacks a portion of them. The sample has thousands of clones, around 69% seen once. Input material: cultured CD8+ T cells derived from PBMCs. The clonotype was recovered from a male donor with HIV.

Written as DNA, the CDR3 is TGTGCCAGCAGTGGGACAGGGGGGCTCAATCAGCCCCAGCATTTT. Protein sequence: CASSGTGGLNQPQHF. The V gene is TRBV6-1, the J gene TRBJ1-5; 10 positions match TRBD1. The CDR3 is made up of 15 amino acids. CDR1 and CDR2 (germline): MNHNS, SASEGT. V gave up 4 bases and J gave up 3 bases; unmatched junction bases: 3.